This T cell receptor beta chain comes out of a study of T cell responses to AZD1222 COVID-19 vaccine. About the study: Pooled samples include second doses given at about 4 or 12 weeks. Study results and caveats: Donor demographics were predominantly white British with a female majority; clonal diversity may be underestimated. Samples come after the peak T cell response, not at day 14. Following two doses of AZD1222, Spike-specific TCR breadth and depth rose.

A note on this clone: Its antigen is currently unknown.

Some clones are missing from TCRdb's copy, which holds only in-frame ones; the method was immunoSEQ multiplex PCR. The sample shows roughly 140,000 clones, 80% to 90% of them seen only once. V was pared by 0 bases and J by 7 bases, with 16 bases between. The germline V gene has CDR1 SGHTS and CDR2 YDEGEE. The CDR3 loop spans 15 amino acids. J is TRBJ1-2 and V is TRBV5-8; possibly TRBD1 for D (6 bases). The clonotype comes from an adult in good health. Sample: peripheral blood, taken on day 0 of AZD1222 vaccination. For the CDR3, the DNA is TGTGCCAGCAGCTTGGCTCCAGGGGCCATCGTTGGCTACACCTTC. This encodes CASSLAPGAIVGYTF.